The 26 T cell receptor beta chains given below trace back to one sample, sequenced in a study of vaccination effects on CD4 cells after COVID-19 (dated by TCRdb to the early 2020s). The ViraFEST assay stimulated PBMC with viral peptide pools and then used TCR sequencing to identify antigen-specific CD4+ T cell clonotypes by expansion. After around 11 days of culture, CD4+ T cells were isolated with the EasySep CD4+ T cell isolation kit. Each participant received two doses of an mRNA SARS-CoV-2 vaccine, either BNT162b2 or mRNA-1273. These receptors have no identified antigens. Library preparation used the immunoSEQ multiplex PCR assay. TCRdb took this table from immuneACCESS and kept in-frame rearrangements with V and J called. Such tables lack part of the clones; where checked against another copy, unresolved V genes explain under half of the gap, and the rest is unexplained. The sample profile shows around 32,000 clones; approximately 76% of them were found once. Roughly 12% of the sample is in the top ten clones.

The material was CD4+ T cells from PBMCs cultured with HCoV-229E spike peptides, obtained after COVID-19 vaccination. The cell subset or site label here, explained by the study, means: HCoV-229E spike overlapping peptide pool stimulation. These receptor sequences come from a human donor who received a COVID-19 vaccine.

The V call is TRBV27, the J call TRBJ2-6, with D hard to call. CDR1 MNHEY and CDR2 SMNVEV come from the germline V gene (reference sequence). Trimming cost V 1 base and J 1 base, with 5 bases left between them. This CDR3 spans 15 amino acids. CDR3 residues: CASSLFLSGANVLTF. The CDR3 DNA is TGTGCCAGCAGTTTATTCCTTTCTGGGGCCAACGTCCTGACTTTC.

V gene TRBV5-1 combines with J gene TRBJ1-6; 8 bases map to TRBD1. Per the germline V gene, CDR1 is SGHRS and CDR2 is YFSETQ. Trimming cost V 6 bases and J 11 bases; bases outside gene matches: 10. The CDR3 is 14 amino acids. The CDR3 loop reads CASTRTGSGAPLHF. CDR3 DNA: TGCGCCAGCACGAGGACAGGGAGCGGTGCACCCCTCCACTTT.

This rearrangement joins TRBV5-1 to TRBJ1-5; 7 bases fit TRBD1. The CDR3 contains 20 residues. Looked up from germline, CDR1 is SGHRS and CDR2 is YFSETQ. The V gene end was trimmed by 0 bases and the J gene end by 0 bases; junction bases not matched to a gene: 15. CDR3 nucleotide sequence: TGCGCCAGCAGCTTGGTACGAAAAGGGGGACAGTCTCATAGCAATCAGCCCCAGCATTTT. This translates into CASSLVRKGGQSHSNQPQHF.

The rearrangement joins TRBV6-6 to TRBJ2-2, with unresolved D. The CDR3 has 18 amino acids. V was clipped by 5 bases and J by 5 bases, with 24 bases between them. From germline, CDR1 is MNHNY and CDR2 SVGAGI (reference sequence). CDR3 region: CASSQATSFAWRTGELFF. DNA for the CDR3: TGTGCCAGCAGTCAGGCCACCAGTTTTGCCTGGCGGACCGGGGAGCTGTTTTTT.

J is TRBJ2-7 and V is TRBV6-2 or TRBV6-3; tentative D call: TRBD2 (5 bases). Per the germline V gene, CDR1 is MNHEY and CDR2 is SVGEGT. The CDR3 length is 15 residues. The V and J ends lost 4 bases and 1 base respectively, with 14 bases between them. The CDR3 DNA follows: TGTGCCAGCAGTTCCTACGGACTGGGATCCTACGAGCAGTACTTC. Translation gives CASSSYGLGSYEQYF.

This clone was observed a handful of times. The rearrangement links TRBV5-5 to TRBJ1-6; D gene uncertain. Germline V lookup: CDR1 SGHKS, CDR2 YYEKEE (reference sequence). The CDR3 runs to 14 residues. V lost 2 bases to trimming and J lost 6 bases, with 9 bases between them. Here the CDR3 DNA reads TGTGCCAGCAGCTTCGGGCAGATTAATTCACCCCTCCACTTT. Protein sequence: CASSFGQINSPLHF.

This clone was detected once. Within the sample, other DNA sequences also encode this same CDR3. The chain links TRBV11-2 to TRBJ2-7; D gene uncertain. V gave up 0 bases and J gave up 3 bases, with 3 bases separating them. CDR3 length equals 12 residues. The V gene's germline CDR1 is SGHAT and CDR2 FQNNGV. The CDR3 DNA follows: TGTGCCAGCAGCTTAGATCGCTACGAGCAGTACTTC. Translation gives CASSLDRYEQYF. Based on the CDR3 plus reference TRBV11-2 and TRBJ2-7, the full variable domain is EAGVAQSPRYKIIEKRQSVAFWCNPISGHATLYWYQQILGQGPKLLIQFQNNGVVDDSQLPKDRFSAERLKGVDSTLKIQPAKLEDSAVYLCASSLDRYEQYFGPGTRLTVT.

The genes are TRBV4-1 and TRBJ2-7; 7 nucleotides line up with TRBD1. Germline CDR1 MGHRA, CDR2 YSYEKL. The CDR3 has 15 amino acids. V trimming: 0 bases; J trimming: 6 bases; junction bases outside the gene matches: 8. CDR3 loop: CASSQEGTDPLEQYF. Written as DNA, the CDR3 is TGCGCCAGCAGCCAAGAAGGGACAGACCCACTCGAGCAGTACTTC.

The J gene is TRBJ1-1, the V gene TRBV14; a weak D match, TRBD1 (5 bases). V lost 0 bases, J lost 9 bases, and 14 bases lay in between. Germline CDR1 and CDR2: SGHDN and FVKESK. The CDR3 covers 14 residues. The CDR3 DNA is TGTGCCAGCAGCCAAGATCGAGGGAGGGGCAAAGCTTTCTTT. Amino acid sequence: CASSQDRGRGKAFF.

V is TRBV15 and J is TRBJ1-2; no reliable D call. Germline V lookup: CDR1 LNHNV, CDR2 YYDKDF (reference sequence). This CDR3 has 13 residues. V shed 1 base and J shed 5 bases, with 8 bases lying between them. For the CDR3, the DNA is TGTGCCACCAGCAGAGGACGGGATTATGGCTACACCTTC. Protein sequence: CATSRGRDYGYTF.

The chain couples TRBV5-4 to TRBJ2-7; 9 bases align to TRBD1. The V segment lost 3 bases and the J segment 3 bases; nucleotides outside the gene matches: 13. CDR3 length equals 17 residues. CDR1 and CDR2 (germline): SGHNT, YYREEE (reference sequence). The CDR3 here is CASSSATTGTGSYEQYF. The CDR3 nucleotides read TGTGCCAGCAGCTCTGCAACCACCGGGACAGGGAGCTACGAGCAGTACTTC. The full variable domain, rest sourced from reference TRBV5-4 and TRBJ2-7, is ETGVTQSPTHLIKTRGQQVTLRCSSQSGHNTVSWYQQALGQGPQFIFQYYREEENGRGNFPPRFSGLQFPNYSSELNVNALELDDSALYLCASSSATTGTGSYEQYFGPGTRLTVT.

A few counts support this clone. CDR3 residues: CAGSGGMEQPQHF. The DNA of the CDR3 is TGTGCCGGAAGTGGGGGAATGGAGCAGCCCCAGCATTTT. This chain joins TRBV2 and TRBJ1-5, with a tentative D call TRBD1 (5 bases). Per germline, CDR1 SNHLY and CDR2 FYNNEI. The V end was cut by 11 bases, the J end by 7 bases, with 18 bases between. The CDR3 has 13 amino acids.

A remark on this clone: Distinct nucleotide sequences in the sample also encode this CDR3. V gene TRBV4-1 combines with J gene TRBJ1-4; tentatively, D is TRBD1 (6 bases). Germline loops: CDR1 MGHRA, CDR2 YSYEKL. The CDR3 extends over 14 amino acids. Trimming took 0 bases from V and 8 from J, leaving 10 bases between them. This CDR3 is CASSQDRGQEKLFF. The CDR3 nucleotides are TGCGCCAGCAGCCAAGATCGAGGACAGGAAAAACTGTTTTTT.

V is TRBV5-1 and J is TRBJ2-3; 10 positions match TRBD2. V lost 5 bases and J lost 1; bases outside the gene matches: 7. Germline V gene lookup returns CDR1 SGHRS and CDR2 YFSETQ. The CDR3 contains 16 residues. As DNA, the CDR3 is TGCGCCAGCAGTCAGGTAGCGGGGGGCGGCACAGATACGCAGTATTTT. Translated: CASSQVAGGGTDTQYF.

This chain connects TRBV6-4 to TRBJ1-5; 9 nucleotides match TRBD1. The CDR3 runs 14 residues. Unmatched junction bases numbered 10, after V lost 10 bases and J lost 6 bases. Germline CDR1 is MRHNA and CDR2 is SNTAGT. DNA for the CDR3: TGTGCCAACGGGACAGGGAAGTTGGTTCAGCCCCAGCATTTT. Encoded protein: CANGTGKLVQPQHF.

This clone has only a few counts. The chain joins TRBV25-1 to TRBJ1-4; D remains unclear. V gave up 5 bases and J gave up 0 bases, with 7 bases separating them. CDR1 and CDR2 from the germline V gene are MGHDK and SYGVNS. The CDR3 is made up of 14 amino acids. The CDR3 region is CASSLQSTNEKLFF. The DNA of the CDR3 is TGTGCCAGCAGTCTACAGTCAACTAATGAAAAACTGTTTTTT.

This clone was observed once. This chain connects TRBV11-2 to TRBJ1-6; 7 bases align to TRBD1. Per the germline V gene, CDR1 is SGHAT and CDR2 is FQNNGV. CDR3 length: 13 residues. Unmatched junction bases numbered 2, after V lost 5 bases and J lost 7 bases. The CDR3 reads CASSEQGNSPLHF. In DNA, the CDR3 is TGTGCCAGCAGCGAACAGGGGAATTCACCCCTCCACTTT. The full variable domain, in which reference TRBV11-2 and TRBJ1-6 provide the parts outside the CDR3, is EAGVAQSPRYKIIEKRQSVAFWCNPISGHATLYWYQQILGQGPKLLIQFQNNGVVDDSQLPKDRFSAERLKGVDSTLKIQPAKLEDSAVYLCASSEQGNSPLHFGNGTRLTVT.

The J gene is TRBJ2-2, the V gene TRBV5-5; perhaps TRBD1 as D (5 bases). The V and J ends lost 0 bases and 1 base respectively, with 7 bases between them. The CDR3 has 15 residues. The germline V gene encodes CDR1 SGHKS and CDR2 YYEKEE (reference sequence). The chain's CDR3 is CASSLVGVNTGELFF. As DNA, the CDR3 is TGTGCCAGCAGCTTGGTAGGGGTGAACACCGGGGAGCTGTTTTTT.

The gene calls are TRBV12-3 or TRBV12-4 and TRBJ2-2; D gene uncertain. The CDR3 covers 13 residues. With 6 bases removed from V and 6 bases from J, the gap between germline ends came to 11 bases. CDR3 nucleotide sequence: TGTGCCAGCAGCCACCCCGTCTCCGGGGAGCTGTTTTTT. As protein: CASSHPVSGELFF.

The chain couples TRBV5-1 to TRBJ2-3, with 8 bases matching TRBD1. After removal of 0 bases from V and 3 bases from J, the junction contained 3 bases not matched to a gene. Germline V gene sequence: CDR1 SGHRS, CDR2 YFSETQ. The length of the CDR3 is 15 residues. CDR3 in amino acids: CASSLGQGATDTQYF. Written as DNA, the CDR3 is TGCGCCAGCAGCTTGGGGCAGGGGGCGACAGATACGCAGTATTTT.

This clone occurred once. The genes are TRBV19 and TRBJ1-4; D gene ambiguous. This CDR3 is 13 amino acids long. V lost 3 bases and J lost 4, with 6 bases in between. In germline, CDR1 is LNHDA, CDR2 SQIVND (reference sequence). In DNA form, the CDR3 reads TGTGCCAGTAGTATTTGGGATAATGAAAAACTGTTTTTT. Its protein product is CASSIWDNEKLFF.

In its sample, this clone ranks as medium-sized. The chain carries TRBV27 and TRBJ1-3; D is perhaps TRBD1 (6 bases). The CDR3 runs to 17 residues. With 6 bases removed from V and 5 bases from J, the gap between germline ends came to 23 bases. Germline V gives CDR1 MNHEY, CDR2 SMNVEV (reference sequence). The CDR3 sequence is CASSRKWGGQSRNTIYF. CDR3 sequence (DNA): TGTGCCAGCAGCCGGAAGTGGGGGGGGCAATCCAGAAACACCATATATTTT.

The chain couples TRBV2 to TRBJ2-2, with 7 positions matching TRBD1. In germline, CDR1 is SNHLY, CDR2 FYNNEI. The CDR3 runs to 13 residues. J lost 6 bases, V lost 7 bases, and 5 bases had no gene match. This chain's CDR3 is CASKLQGPGELFF. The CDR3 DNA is TGTGCCAGCAAGTTACAGGGGCCCGGGGAGCTGTTTTTT.

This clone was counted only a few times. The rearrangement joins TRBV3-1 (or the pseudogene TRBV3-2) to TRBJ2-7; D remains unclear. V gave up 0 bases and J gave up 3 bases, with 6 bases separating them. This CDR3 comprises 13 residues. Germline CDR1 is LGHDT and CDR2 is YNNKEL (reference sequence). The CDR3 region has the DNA TGTGCCAGCAGCCAAGATTCAGTCTACGAGCAGTACTTC. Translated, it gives CASSQDSVYEQYF.

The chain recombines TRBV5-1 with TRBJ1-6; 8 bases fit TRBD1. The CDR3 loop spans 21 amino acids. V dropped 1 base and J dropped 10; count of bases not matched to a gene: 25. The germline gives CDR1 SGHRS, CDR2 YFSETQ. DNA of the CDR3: TGCGCCAGCAGCTTGAACCGATCCGGGACAGGTTTTTTCGGTCGGGGGTCACCCCTCCACTTT. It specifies CASSLNRSGTGFFGRGSPLHF.

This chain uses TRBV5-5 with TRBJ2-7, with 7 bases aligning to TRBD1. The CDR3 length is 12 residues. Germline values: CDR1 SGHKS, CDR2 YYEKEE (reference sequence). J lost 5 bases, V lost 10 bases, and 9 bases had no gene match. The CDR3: CADTITGDEQYF. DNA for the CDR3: TGTGCCGATACAATAACAGGGGACGAGCAGTACTTC.